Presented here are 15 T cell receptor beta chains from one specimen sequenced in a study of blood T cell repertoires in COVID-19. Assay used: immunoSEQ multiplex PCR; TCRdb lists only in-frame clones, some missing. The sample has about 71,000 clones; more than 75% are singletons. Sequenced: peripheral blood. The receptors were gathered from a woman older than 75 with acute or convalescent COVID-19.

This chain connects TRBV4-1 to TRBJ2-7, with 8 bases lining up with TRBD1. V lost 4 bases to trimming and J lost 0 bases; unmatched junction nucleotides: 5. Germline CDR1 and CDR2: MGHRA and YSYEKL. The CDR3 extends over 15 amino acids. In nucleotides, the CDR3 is TGCGCCAGCAGCCCTGGACAGGGCGCCTCCTACGAGCAGTACTTC. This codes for CASSPGQGASYEQYF.

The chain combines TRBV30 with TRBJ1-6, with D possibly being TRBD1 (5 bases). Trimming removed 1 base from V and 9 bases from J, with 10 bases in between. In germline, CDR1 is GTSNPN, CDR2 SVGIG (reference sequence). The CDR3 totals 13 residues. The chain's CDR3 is CAWSGQGGSPLHF. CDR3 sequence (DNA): TGTGCCTGGAGTGGTCAGGGCGGTTCACCCCTCCACTTT.

The CDR3 reads CASSFDPPGEAFF. CDR3 nucleotides: TGTGCCAGCAGCTTCGATCCACCGGGGGAAGCTTTCTTT. The V and J genes are TRBV5-4 and TRBJ1-1; no firm D call. Germline-derived CDR1 and CDR2 are SGHNT and YYREEE (reference sequence). The V end lost 2 bases, the J end lost 8 bases, and 13 bases lay between the germline ends. The CDR3 is made up of 13 amino acids.

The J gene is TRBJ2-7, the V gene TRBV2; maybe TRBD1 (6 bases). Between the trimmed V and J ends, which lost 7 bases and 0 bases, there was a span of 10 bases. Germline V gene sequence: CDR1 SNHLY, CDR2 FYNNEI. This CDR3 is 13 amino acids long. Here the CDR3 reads CASKDRSSYEQYF. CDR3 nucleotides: TGTGCCAGCAAAGACAGGAGCTCCTACGAGCAGTACTTC.

For the CDR3, the DNA is TGTGCCAGCAGTCATACTTCCGGGACAGGGTACCACGAGCAGTACTTC. This gives the protein CASSHTSGTGYHEQYF. The chain employs TRBV2 and TRBJ2-7, with 9 bases matching TRBD1. The junction had 13 bases not matched to a gene; V was cut back by 5 bases and J by 5 bases. The CDR3 is 16 amino acids. Germline V lookup: CDR1 SNHLY, CDR2 FYNNEI.

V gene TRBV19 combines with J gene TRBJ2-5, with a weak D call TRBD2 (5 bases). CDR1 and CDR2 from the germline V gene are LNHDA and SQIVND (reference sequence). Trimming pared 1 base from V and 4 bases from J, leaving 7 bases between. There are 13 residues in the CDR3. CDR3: CASSIARGETQYF. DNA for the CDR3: TGTGCCAGTAGTATAGCCCGGGGAGAGACCCAGTACTTC.

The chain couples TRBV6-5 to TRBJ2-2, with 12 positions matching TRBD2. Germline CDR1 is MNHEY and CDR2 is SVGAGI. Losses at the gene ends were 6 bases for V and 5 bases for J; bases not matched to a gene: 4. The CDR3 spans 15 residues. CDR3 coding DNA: TGTGCCAGCAGCTCCGGGACTAGCGGGACCGGGGAGCTGTTTTTT. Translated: CASSSGTSGTGELFF.

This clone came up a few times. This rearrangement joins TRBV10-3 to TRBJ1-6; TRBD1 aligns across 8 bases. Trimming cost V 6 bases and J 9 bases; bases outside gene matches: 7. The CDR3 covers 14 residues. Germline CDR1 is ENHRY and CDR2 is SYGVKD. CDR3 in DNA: TGTGCCATCAGCCCGGGACAGGCTTCTTCACCCCTCCACTTT. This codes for CAISPGQASSPLHF.

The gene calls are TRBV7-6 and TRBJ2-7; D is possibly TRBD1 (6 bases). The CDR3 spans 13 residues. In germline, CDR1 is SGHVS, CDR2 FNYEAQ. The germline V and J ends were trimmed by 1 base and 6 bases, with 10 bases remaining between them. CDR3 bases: TGTGCCAGCAGCTTAGTTAGGGGGAGCGAGCAGTACTTC. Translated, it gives CASSLVRGSEQYF. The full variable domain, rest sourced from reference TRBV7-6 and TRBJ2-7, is GAGVSQSPRYKVTKRGQDVALRCDPISGHVSLYWYRQALGQGPEFLTYFNYEAQQDKSGLPNDRFSAERPEGSISTLTIQRTEQRDSAMYRCASSLVRGSEQYFGPGTRLTVT.

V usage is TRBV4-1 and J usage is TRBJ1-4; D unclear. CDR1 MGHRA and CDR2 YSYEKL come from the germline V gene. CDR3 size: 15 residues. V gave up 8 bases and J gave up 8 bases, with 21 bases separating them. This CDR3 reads CASANPRALVEKLFF. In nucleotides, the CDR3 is TGCGCCAGCGCGAACCCGAGGGCGTTGGTAGAAAAACTGTTTTTT.

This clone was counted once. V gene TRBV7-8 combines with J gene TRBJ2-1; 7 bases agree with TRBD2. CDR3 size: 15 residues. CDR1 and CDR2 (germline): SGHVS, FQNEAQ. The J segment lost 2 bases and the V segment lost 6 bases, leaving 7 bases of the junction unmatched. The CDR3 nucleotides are TGTGCCAGCAGTCCGAGGGCGGGAGCCTACAATGAGCAGTTCTTC. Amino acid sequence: CASSPRAGAYNEQFF.

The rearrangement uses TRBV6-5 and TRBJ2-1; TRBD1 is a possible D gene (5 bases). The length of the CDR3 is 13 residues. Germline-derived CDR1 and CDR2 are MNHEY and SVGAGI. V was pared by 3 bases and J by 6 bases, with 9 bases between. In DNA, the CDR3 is TGTGCCAGCAGTTATGTCCAGGGCAATGAGCAGTTCTTC. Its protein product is CASSYVQGNEQFF.

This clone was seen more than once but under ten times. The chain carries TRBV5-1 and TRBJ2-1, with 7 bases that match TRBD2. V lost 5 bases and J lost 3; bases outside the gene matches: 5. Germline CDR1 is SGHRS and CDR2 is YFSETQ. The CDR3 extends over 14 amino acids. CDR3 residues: CASRSGGFYNEQFF. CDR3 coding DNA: TGCGCCAGCAGGTCGGGAGGATTCTACAATGAGCAGTTCTTC.

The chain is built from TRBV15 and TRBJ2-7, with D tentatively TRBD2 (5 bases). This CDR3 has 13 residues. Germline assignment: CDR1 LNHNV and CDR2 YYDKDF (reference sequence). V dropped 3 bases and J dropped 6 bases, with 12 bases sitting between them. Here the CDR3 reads CATSRDFVVEQYF. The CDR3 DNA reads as TGTGCCACCAGCAGGGACTTTGTTGTCGAGCAGTACTTC.

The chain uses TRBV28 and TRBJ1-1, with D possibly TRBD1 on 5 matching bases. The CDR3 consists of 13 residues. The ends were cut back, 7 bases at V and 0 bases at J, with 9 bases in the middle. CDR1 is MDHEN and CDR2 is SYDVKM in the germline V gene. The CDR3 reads CASNTGMNTEAFF. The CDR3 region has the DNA TGTGCCAGCAACACAGGCATGAACACTGAAGCTTTCTTT.